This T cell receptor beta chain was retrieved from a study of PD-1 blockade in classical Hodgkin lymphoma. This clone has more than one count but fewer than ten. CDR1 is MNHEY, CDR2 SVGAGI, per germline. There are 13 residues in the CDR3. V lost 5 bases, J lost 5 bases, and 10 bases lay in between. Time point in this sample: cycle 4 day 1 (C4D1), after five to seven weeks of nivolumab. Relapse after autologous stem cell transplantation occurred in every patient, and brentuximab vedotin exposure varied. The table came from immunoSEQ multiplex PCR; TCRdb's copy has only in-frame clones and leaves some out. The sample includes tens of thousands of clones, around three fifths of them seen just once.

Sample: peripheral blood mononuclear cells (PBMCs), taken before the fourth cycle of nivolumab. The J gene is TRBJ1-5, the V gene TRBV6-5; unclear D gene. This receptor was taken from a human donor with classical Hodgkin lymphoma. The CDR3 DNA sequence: TGTGCCAGCAGTCTTACCATCGATCAGCCCCAGCATTTT. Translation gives CASSLTIDQPQHF.